A single sample is the source of the 8 T cell receptor beta chains below, sequenced in a study of cytomegalovirus exposure and HLA in healthy donors. The PCR used 60 Vbeta and 13 Jbeta primers. The repertoire was sequenced with immunoSEQ multiplex PCR; TCRdb's copy has only in-frame clones and lacks some. Of 95,000 to 120,000 clones in the sample, approximately 74% are singletons; the top ten hold around 4.2%. The sample consisted of PBMCs. The receptors stem from a woman aged 40-49 years in good health and CMV-seropositive.

The chain joins TRBV7-2 to TRBJ1-1, with TRBD1 matching 10 bases. The J segment lost 5 bases and the V segment lost 5 bases, leaving 5 bases of the junction unmatched. This CDR3 has 14 residues. Per the germline V gene, CDR1 is SGHTA and CDR2 is FQGNSA. The chain's CDR3 is CASSTTGGRTEAFF. The DNA for the CDR3 is TGTGCCAGCAGCACGACAGGGGGCAGGACTGAAGCTTTCTTT.

V usage is TRBV7-9 and J usage is TRBJ2-5; possibly TRBD1 for D (6 bases). This CDR3 comprises 15 residues. Looked up from germline, CDR1 is SEHNR and CDR2 is FQNEAQ (reference sequence). The V end lost 4 bases, the J end lost 1 base, and 13 bases lay between the germline ends. The CDR3 protein is CASSSSGQSQETQYF. Written as DNA, the CDR3 is TGTGCCAGCAGCTCTTCCGGACAGTCCCAAGAGACCCAGTACTTC.

This rearrangement joins TRBV7-2 to TRBJ1-5, with D unclear. Trimming cost V 5 bases and J 4 bases, with 6 bases left between them. The germline gives CDR1 SGHTA, CDR2 FQGNSA. The CDR3 has 12 amino acids. In nucleotides, the CDR3 is TGTGCCAGCAGCCCCTCTAATCAGCCCCAGCATTTT. Protein: CASSPSNQPQHF.

V is TRBV11-2 and J is TRBJ2-3; the D gene is possibly TRBD2 (6 bases). V lost 5 bases, J lost 6 bases, and 21 bases lay in between. Germline-derived CDR1 and CDR2 are SGHAT and FQNNGV. This CDR3 region has 16 residues. The DNA of the CDR3 is TGTGCCAGCAGCCGAGGAGGGATAGTCTCGGCCGATACGCAGTATTTT. This translates into CASSRGGIVSADTQYF.

The chain links TRBV19 to TRBJ1-6, with D unresolved. Trimming pared 4 bases from V and 0 bases from J, leaving 4 bases between. The CDR3 consists of 14 residues. The germline gives CDR1 LNHDA, CDR2 SQIVND (reference sequence). Here the CDR3 reads CASSTSSYNSPLHF. Written as DNA, the CDR3 is TGTGCCAGTAGTACCAGCTCCTATAATTCACCCCTCCACTTT.

The rearrangement joins TRBV28 to TRBJ2-1, with D perhaps matching TRBD2 (6 bases). The CDR3 length is 17 residues. Germline V gives CDR1 MDHEN, CDR2 SYDVKM. V lost 1 base and J 0 bases, leaving 13 bases between the germline ends. The CDR3 DNA follows: TGTGCCAGCAGTTTATCCACCGGGACTCGCTCCTACAATGAGCAGTTCTTC. Residues: CASSLSTGTRSYNEQFF.

This clone has ten or more counts. The gene calls are TRBV5-8 and TRBJ2-7, with D maybe TRBD1 (5 bases). V lost 4 bases to trimming and J lost 9 bases, with 17 bases between them. The CDR3 consists of 13 residues. Looked up from germline, CDR1 is SGHTS and CDR2 is YDEGEE. CDR3 residues: CASSLTGRLGQYF. The DNA for the CDR3 is TGTGCCAGCAGCCTCACAGGACGTCTGGGGCAGTACTTC.

V and J are TRBV27 and TRBJ1-2; 8 positions agree with TRBD1. With 6 bases clipped from V and 3 bases from J, the junction kept 6 bases outside the gene matches. There are 14 residues in the CDR3. Per the germline V gene, CDR1 is MNHEY and CDR2 is SMNVEV (reference sequence). The CDR3 DNA reads TGTGCCAGCAGATACAGGGGGGGCGACTATGGCTACACCTTC. As protein: CASRYRGGDYGYTF.